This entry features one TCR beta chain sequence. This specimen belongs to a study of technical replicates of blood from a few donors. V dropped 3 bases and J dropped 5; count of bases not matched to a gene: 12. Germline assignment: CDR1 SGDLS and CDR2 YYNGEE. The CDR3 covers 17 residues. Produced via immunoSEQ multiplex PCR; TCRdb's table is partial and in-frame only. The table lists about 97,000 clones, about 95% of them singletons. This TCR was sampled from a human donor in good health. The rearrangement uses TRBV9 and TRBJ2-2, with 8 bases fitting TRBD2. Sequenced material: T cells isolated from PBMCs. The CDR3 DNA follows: TGTGCCAGCAGCGCCCCTCGGGCCCGCGGGAGGACCGGGGAGCTGTTTTTT. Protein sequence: CASSAPRARGRTGELFF.